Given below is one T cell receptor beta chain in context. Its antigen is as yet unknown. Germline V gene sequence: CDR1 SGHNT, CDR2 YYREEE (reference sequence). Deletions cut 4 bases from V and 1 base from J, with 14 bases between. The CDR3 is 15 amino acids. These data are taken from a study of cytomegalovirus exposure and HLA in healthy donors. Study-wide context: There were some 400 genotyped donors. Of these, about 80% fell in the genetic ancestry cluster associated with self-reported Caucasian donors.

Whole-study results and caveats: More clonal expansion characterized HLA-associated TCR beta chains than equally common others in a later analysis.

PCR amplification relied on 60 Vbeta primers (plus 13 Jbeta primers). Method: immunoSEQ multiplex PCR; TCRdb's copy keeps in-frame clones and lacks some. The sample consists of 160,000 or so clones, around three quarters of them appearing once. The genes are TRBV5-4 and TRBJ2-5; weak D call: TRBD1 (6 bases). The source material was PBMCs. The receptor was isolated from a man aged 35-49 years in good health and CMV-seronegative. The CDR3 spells CASSTQGHSQETQYF. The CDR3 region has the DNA TGTGCCAGCAGCACACAGGGACACTCCCAAGAGACCCAGTACTTC.